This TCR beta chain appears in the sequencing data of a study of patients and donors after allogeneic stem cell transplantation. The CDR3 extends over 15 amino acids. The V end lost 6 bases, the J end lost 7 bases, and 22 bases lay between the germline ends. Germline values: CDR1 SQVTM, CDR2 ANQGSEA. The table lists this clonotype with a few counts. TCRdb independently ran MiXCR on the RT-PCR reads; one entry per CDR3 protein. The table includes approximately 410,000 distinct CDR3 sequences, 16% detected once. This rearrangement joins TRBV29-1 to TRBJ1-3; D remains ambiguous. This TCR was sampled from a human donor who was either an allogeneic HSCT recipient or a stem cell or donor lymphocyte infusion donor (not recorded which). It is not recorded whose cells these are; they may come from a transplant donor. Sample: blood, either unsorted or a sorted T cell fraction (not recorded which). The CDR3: CSVESPWVRSNTIYF. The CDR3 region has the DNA TGCAGCGTCGAGAGCCCTTGGGTCCGGAGTAACACCATATATTTT.